This T cell receptor (beta chain) came from a study of blood T cell repertoires in COVID-19 (dated by TCRdb to 2018 to 2020). For the wider study: Collaborator samples came from the United States, Italy and Spain and covered acute and convalescent phases of COVID-19. HLA class I and class II types, where available, came from metadata supplied by the sample provider rather than from assay-based typing. The prospective study material was composed of cDNA or gDNA derived from T cells, B-cell-depleted T cells, or PBMCs. The repertoires were released in a freely available public database intended as a resource for research on the immune response to SARS-CoV-2. Sample metadata almost always included a de-identified subject ID, COVID-19 status, age in years and sex. The dataset comprised deeply sampled blood TCRbeta repertoires from subjects exposed to, actively infected with, or recovered from COVID-19. Samples came from the ongoing ImmuneRACE study (first 160 participants) plus 1,254 subjects from 6 global collaborators.

Trimming leaves V shorter by 3 bases and J shorter by 3 bases, with the junction holding 2 bases beyond the gene matches. There are 13 amino acids in the CDR3, from cysteine to phenylalanine inclusive. The sequence is cut down to CDR3 DNA, 39 bases in frame from base 1. Reading the germline V gene (reference sequence) gives CDR1 MNHEY and CDR2 SMNVEV. Whole blood was collected in K2EDTA tubes by collaborating institutions according to the institutions' own protocols. For TCRbeta analysis, collaborators shipped samples in one of three forms: frozen whole blood, isolated PBMCs, or DNA extracted from either of those sample types. About this clone: Its specific antigen is unknown. A read error is possible here, since a much larger clone lies one base away.

The full study reports these points: Clinical and demographic metadata were provided uncurated, with the amount varying by source and participant.

TCRbeta CDR3 regions were amplified from genomic DNA using the immunoSEQ Assay, a bias-controlled multiplex PCR. The published analysis was carried out like this. Within the assay, amplification of reference gene primers was used to estimate how many nucleated cells each sample contained. To quantify the absolute abundance of each unique TCRbeta CDR3 rearrangement, sequence reads were collapsed and filtered. Productive Simpson clonality was computed per sample as the square root of Simpson's diversity index over productive rearrangements. TCRdb mirrors the immuneACCESS table, restricted to in-frame sequences. Some clones are absent from its copies; in checked studies, under half trace to an unresolved V gene, and the reason for the others is unknown. V and J calls and clone size follow that table, whereas D and trimming were derived from the DNA. In all, the sample holds 180,000 or so clones, and 70% to 90% of those were seen once. The leading ten clones occupy 3% to 3.5% of the sample.

The material sequenced was peripheral blood. The TCR originated in a man in his 60s with acute or convalescent COVID-19. The rearrangement combines TRBV27 with TRBJ2-7, with 7 bases aligning to TRBD1. CDR3 sequence: CASSLAGGYEQYF. The nucleotides are TGTGCCAGCAGTTTGGCAGGGGGCTACGAGCAGTACTTC.